The following is a TCR beta chain sequence with its context. Its antigen is currently unknown. TCR sequencing used cDNA made by reverse transcription of extracted RNA. Sequenced by immunoSEQ multiplex PCR; TCRdb stores in-frame clones only, minus some. The sample has 100,000 to 150,000 clones; roughly 50% are singletons. The data derive from a study of CD8+ T cells in alopecia areata. The CDR3 sequence is 13 residues long. Germline CDR1 LNHNV, CDR2 YYDKDF (reference sequence). The V gene lost 0 bases and the J gene lost 9 bases, with 9 bases spanning the gap. Regarding treatment: oral pan-JAK inhibitor, 5-10 mg twice daily. Study-wide points: Treatment with tofacitinib significantly lowered scalp clonality and reduced expanded CD8+ clones among the top 100.

The V call is TRBV15, the J call TRBJ2-1, with D unclear. Sequences were derived from CD8+ T cells sorted from blood, sampled at week 4, from a patient treated with tofacitinib. The receptor comes from a human donor with alopecia areata. The CDR3 is CATSRDHPVEQFF. Here the CDR3 DNA reads TGTGCCACCAGCAGAGATCACCCGGTTGAGCAGTTCTTC.